Presented here are 26 T cell receptor beta chains from one specimen sequenced in a study of glioma-infiltrating T cells after dendritic cell vaccination. Clones were sequenced by immunoSEQ multiplex PCR, and TCRdb holds only the in-frame ones, with some missing. Of fewer than 40,000 clones in the sample, approximately 91% are singletons; the top ten hold less than 2.5%. The material was blood, obtained before dendritic cell vaccination. The origin of the receptors is a human donor with glioblastoma.

This clone was detected only a few times. The gene calls are TRBV6-5 and TRBJ2-7; 7 bases are a match to TRBD2. Looked up from germline, CDR1 is MNHEY and CDR2 is SVGAGI. Trimming at V came to 6 bases and at J to 2 bases, leaving 10 bases not matched to a gene. This CDR3 region has 15 residues. The CDR3 region has the DNA TGTGCCAGCAGGCTCGGGAGGAGTGGGGCCTACGAGCAGTACTTC. It yields the protein CASRLGRSGAYEQYF.

CDR3 amino acids: CASSESPGLAGGADTQYF. As DNA, the CDR3 is TGTGCCAGCAGTGAATCCCCGGGACTAGCGGGGGGAGCAGATACGCAGTATTTT. The chain combines TRBV2 with TRBJ2-3, with TRBD2 identical over 15 bases. This CDR3 region has 18 residues. CDR1 is SNHLY and CDR2 is FYNNEI in the germline V gene. With 2 bases clipped from V and 4 bases from J, the junction kept 7 bases outside the gene matches.

The chain has TRBV4-1 and TRBJ1-5; 7 nucleotides agree with TRBD1. Per the germline V gene, CDR1 is MGHRA and CDR2 is YSYEKL. CDR3 length: 16 residues. Trimming removed 0 bases from V and 7 bases from J; junction bases left unmatched: 9. CDR3 sequence (DNA): TGCGCCAGCAGCCAAGAAACAGGGGCTCGGGCCCAGCCCCAGCATTTT. It codes for CASSQETGARAQPQHF.

This clone was seen once. The chain uses TRBV30 and TRBJ2-7, with a weak D call TRBD2 (5 bases). The germline V gene encodes CDR1 GTSNPN and CDR2 SVGIG (reference sequence). CDR3 length: 13 residues. V was shortened by 3 bases and J by 0 bases, with 9 bases between the two germline ends. In DNA form, the CDR3 reads TGTGCCTGGAGACGAGGACTCTCCTACGAGCAGTACTTC. Translation gives CAWRRGLSYEQYF.

V is TRBV29-1 and J is TRBJ1-1; D unclear. Per germline, CDR1 SQVTM and CDR2 ANQGSEA. The CDR3 loop spans 15 amino acids. Trimming took 4 bases from V and 1 from J, leaving 16 bases between them. The CDR3 nucleotides read TGCAGCGTTGGAGGCCCGGCCCGCACGAACACTGAAGCTTTCTTT. It specifies CSVGGPARTNTEAFF.

J is TRBJ2-3 and V is TRBV7-2, with D possibly being TRBD2 (6 bases). This CDR3 comprises 14 residues. The germline V gene has CDR1 SGHTA and CDR2 FQGNSA. The ends were cut back, 3 bases at V and 5 bases at J, with 12 bases in the middle. The CDR3 reads CASSFNRGGDTQYF. CDR3 DNA sequence: TGTGCCAGCAGCTTTAACCGGGGAGGAGATACGCAGTATTTT.

As for this clone: This sample includes further DNA sequences coding for the same CDR3. V usage is TRBV6-1 and J usage is TRBJ1-6; the D gene is possibly TRBD1 (5 bases). The V end was cut by 3 bases, the J end by 4 bases, with 7 bases between. The CDR3 sequence is 14 residues long. Per germline, CDR1 MNHNS and CDR2 SASEGT. This CDR3 reads CASSEGGYNSPLHF. The CDR3 DNA sequence: TGTGCCAGCAGTGAGGGGGGGTATAATTCACCCCTCCACTTT.

V and J are TRBV5-1 and TRBJ1-2; TRBD1 agrees at 8 bases. The ends lost 5 bases at V and 4 bases at J; junction bases unmatched: 10. Germline CDR1 reads SGHRS; CDR2 reads YFSETQ. This CDR3 contains 15 residues. This chain's CDR3 is CASSPGTGGGYGYTF. In DNA form, the CDR3 reads TGCGCCAGCAGTCCCGGGACAGGAGGGGGCTATGGCTACACCTTC.

The chain combines TRBV7-9 with TRBJ1-1; 9 positions match TRBD1. Trimming removed 1 base from V and 0 bases from J; junction bases left unmatched: 6. In germline, CDR1 is SEHNR, CDR2 FQNEAQ (reference sequence). This CDR3 region has 17 residues. The CDR3 DNA follows: TGTGCCAGCAGCTTAGTGGGGACAGGGAGAATGAACACTGAAGCTTTCTTT. Residues: CASSLVGTGRMNTEAFF. Drawing the rest from reference TRBV7-9 and TRBJ1-1, the complete variable domain is DTGVSQNPRHKITKRGQNVTFRCDPISEHNRLYWYRQTLGQGPEFLTYFQNEAQLEKSRLLSDRFSAERPKGSFSTLEIQRTEQGDSAMYLCASSLVGTGRMNTEAFFGQGTRLTVV.

The rearrangement uses TRBV15 and TRBJ1-4; 7 bases map to TRBD1. The germline V gene has CDR1 LNHNV and CDR2 YYDKDF (reference sequence). This CDR3 region has 15 residues. Unmatched junction bases numbered 3, after V lost 1 base and J lost 4 bases. The CDR3 is CATSRAHRGNEKLFF. The CDR3 nucleotides read TGTGCCACCAGCAGAGCCCACAGGGGTAATGAAAAACTGTTTTTT.

V and J are TRBV30 and TRBJ2-3, with 7 bases matching TRBD2. Germline CDR1 is GTSNPN and CDR2 is SVGIG (reference sequence). J was trimmed by 6 bases and V by 3 bases; bases with no gene match: 9. There are 14 residues in the CDR3. The CDR3 spells CAWRTSGARDTQYF. CDR3 coding DNA: TGTGCCTGGAGAACCAGCGGGGCACGGGATACGCAGTATTTT.

This sequence joins TRBV29-1 and TRBJ2-3; a possible D gene is TRBD1 (5 bases). CDR1 is SQVTM and CDR2 is ANQGSEA in the germline V gene. Trimming stripped 4 bases from V and 0 bases from J, with 11 bases between. The CDR3 is 14 amino acids. This CDR3 reads CSVVGASSTDTQYF. The CDR3 DNA sequence: TGCAGCGTTGTTGGGGCCTCTAGCACAGATACGCAGTATTTT.

This chain uses TRBV6-1 with TRBJ1-2; D uncertain. Trimming removed 2 bases at V and 8 bases at J, with 18 bases between. Looked up from germline, CDR1 is MNHNS and CDR2 is SASEGT. This CDR3 has 15 residues. CDR3 amino acids: CASSERTRLLLGYTF. In nucleotides, the CDR3 is TGTGCCAGCAGTGAACGAACTAGGCTTCTCCTCGGCTACACCTTC.

The CDR3 DNA is TGTGCCAGCAGCGTGGCAGGGGGCAACACTGAAGCTTTCTTT. Translating gives CASSVAGGNTEAFF. J is TRBJ1-1 and V is TRBV5-6; 8 bases align to TRBD1. V was clipped by 4 bases and J by 2 bases; unmatched bases: 4. CDR1 and CDR2 from the germline V gene are SGHDT and YYEEEE. This CDR3 contains 14 residues.

The genes are TRBV2 and TRBJ2-7; a weak D match, TRBD1 (6 bases). Between the trimmed V and J ends, which lost 7 bases and 3 bases, there was a span of 13 bases. Per the germline V gene, CDR1 is SNHLY and CDR2 is FYNNEI. This CDR3 spans 13 amino acids. This CDR3 reads CASNTGQYYEQYF. CDR3 DNA sequence: TGTGCCAGCAACACCGGACAGTACTACGAGCAGTACTTC.

The rearrangement uses TRBV10-3 and TRBJ2-7, with 10 nucleotides matching TRBD1. Losses at the gene ends were 11 bases for V and 5 bases for J; bases not matched to a gene: 6. The V gene's germline CDR1 is ENHRY and CDR2 SYGVKD. The CDR3 has 12 amino acids. The CDR3 nucleotides are TGTGCCTCCGGGACAGGGGTGGACGAGCAGTACTTC. Protein sequence: CASGTGVDEQYF.

About this clone: The sample holds other DNA sequences that translate to the same CDR3. V usage is TRBV12-5 and J usage is TRBJ1-6, with 10 bases matching TRBD1. From germline, CDR1 is LGHNT and CDR2 FRNRAP. V dropped 5 bases and J dropped 7; count of bases not matched to a gene: 8. This CDR3 comprises 16 residues. The CDR3 spells CASGPPRDRGNSPLHF. The CDR3 region has the DNA TGTGCTAGTGGTCCACCCAGGGACAGGGGAAATTCACCCCTCCACTTT.

This clone is a singleton in its sample. The chain employs TRBV7-2 and TRBJ2-2, with 7 positions matching TRBD2. CDR1 and CDR2 from the germline V gene are SGHTA and FQGNSA. The CDR3 loop spans 13 amino acids. Trimming at V came to 2 bases and at J to 8 bases, leaving 2 bases not matched to a gene. DNA for the CDR3: TGTGCCAGCAGCTTACGGCGGGGGGGGGAGCTGTTTTTT. Its translation is CASSLRRGGELFF.

In the case of this clone: This same CDR3 is encoded by further DNA sequences in the sample. In nucleotides, the CDR3 is TGTGCCAGCAGTGAAGCAGGATCCCCCCTCCACTTT. This translates into CASSEAGSPLHF. The chain is built from TRBV25-1 and TRBJ1-6; D remains ambiguous. The ends were cut back, 2 bases at V and 13 bases at J, with 9 bases in the middle. The CDR3 is 12 residues long. CDR1 MGHDK and CDR2 SYGVNS come from the germline V gene.

This rearrangement joins TRBV6-6 to TRBJ2-7; D is perhaps TRBD1 (7 bases). Trimming took off 2 bases at V and 5 bases at J, with 16 bases between the two ends. Germline-derived CDR1 and CDR2 are MNHNY and SVGAGI (reference sequence). CDR3 length: 15 amino acids. This chain's CDR3 is CASSYLGGGGNEQYF. CDR3 in DNA: TGTGCCAGCAGTTACCTGGGTGGAGGGGGCAACGAGCAGTACTTC.

This clone showed up just once. This chain joins TRBV19 and TRBJ2-1, with 12 bases fitting TRBD2. The J segment lost 5 bases and the V segment lost 2 bases, leaving 7 bases of the junction unmatched. The CDR3 totals 17 residues. Per the germline V gene, CDR1 is LNHDA and CDR2 is SQIVND (reference sequence). CDR3 in DNA: TGTGCCAGTAGTATAAGGGTGACTAGCGGGGGTCACAATGAGCAGTTCTTC. This gives the protein CASSIRVTSGGHNEQFF.

V is TRBV5-1 and J is TRBJ2-7, with D possibly matching TRBD1 (6 bases). Germline loops: CDR1 SGHRS, CDR2 YFSETQ. The CDR3 has 12 amino acids. V lost 4 bases, J lost 4 bases, and 9 bases lay in between. CDR3 sequence reads: CASSVDSYEQYF. In DNA form, the CDR3 reads TGCGCCAGCAGCGTGGACAGTTACGAGCAGTACTTC.

The CDR3 nucleotides read TGTGCCAGCAGTGACTCGAGTGTCGATAGCAATCAGCCCCAGCATTTT. This codes for CASSDSSVDSNQPQHF. The rearrangement joins TRBV6-4 to TRBJ1-5; no clear D. V gave up 0 bases and J gave up 0 bases, with 9 bases separating them. Per the germline V gene, CDR1 is MRHNA and CDR2 is SNTAGT. The CDR3 runs 16 residues.

The chain joins TRBV30 to TRBJ1-2; D is unresolved. V shed 3 bases and J shed 7 bases, with 15 bases lying between them. Looked up from germline, CDR1 is GTSNPN and CDR2 is SVGIG (reference sequence). There are 13 residues in the CDR3. Here the CDR3 DNA reads TGTGCCTGGAGGTCTGAACGACACGTTGGCTACACCTTC. The encoded protein is CAWRSERHVGYTF.

The V gene is TRBV5-4, the J gene TRBJ2-7; TRBD1 matches 11 bases. Germline CDR1 SGHNT, CDR2 YYREEE (reference sequence). The V segment lost 2 bases and the J segment 4 bases; nucleotides outside the gene matches: 11. This CDR3 is 17 amino acids long. The CDR3 region has the DNA TGTGCCAGCAGCTTACTAACCGGACAGGGGGCGGGTTACGAGCAGTACTTC. Protein sequence: CASSLLTGQGAGYEQYF.

The chain employs TRBV5-1 and TRBJ2-5; D might be TRBD1 (6 bases). Trimming shortened V by 4 bases and J by 4 bases, and 11 bases separated the two germline ends. Germline-derived CDR1 and CDR2 are SGHRS and YFSETQ. There are 13 residues in the CDR3. The chain's CDR3 is CASSPGVGETQYF. CDR3 nucleotide sequence: TGCGCCAGCAGCCCAGGGGTAGGAGAGACCCAGTACTTC. The complete variable domain, with remaining parts taken from reference TRBV5-1 and TRBJ2-5, reads KAGVTQTPRYLIKTRGQQVTLSCSPISGHRSVSWYQQTPGQGLQFLFEYFSETQRNKGNFPGRFSGRQFSNSRSEMNVSTLELGDSALYLCASSPGVGETQYFGPGTRLLVL.